Given below is one T cell receptor beta chain in context. Its antigen is unidentified. Naive CD8 cells comprised CD45RO-negative, CCR7-positively selected cells, excluding terminally differentiated effector memory CD45RA+ cells. The CDR3 runs 16 residues. CDR1 and CDR2 from the germline V gene are MDHEN and SYDVKM. V lost 4 bases and J lost 4; bases outside the gene matches: 5. The data were taken from a study of shared clonotypes between healthy human individuals. Study results and caveats: An effect of sequencing depth on clonotype sharing among donors was expected.

Assay used: immunoSEQ multiplex PCR; TCRdb lists only in-frame clones, some missing. Counted here are about 2 million clones, over 85% occurring once; the ten biggest clones make up 0.85% to 1.2%. The sequence derives from a man between 18 and 29 years old in good health. The material sequenced was naive CD8+ T cells sorted from blood. The gene calls are TRBV28 and TRBJ2-3; 13 bases agree with TRBD2. The CDR3 sequence is CASSWTSGGLADTQYF. The CDR3 nucleotides are TGTGCCAGCAGTTGGACTAGCGGGGGATTGGCAGATACGCAGTATTTT.